This TCR beta chain was sequenced in a study of OX40 agonist ivuxolimab in advanced cancers. TCRdb's table, derived via immunoSEQ multiplex PCR, lists solely in-frame clones and lacks some. The sample consists of some 97,000 clones, 90% of them appearing once. This CDR3 has 16 residues. Per the germline V gene, CDR1 is SGHVS and CDR2 is FQNEAQ. The ends lost 4 bases at V and 0 bases at J; junction bases unmatched: 5. The sequences come from CD4+ or CD8+ T cells sorted from blood, collected in a trial of the OX40 agonist ivuxolimab. The chain joins TRBV7-8 to TRBJ2-2; 7 nucleotides agree with TRBD1. This TCR was recovered from an adult with an advanced solid tumor such as melanoma, head and neck, liver or kidney cancer. Written as DNA, the CDR3 is TGTGCCAGCAGCTACCGGGACAGAACGAACACCGGGGAGCTGTTTTTT. This sequence encodes CASSYRDRTNTGELFF.